This TCR beta chain comes out of a study of cytomegalovirus exposure and HLA in healthy donors. Findings of the study overall: Reports described diagnosis of cytomegalovirus status by the classifier as highly specific and sensitive. Accurate predictions that matched the HLA-A and HLA-B alleles of most subjects were reportedly made from TCR beta sequences. A few chains tied to CMV proved CMV antigen-specific in vitro.

This clone was detected only a few times. The target antigen is unknown. CDR1 and CDR2 (germline): SGHAT, FQNNGV. The CDR3 length is 16 residues. V trimming: 2 bases; J trimming: 1 base; junction bases outside the gene matches: 7. Though probably carrying unrecorded immune exposures, donors were nominally healthy at sampling. PCR used 60 Vbeta primers and 13 Jbeta primers. Generated by immunoSEQ multiplex PCR, the TCRdb table keeps only in-frame clones and is missing some. The sample consists of 60,000 to 80,000 clones, more than 70% of them appearing once. This chain connects TRBV11-2 to TRBJ2-5; 7 bases match TRBD2. The specimen was PBMCs. The TCR sequence derives from a woman in her twenties or thirties in good health and CMV-seronegative. CDR3 amino acids: CASSLKLADPQETQYF. As DNA, the CDR3 is TGTGCCAGCAGCTTAAAGCTAGCGGACCCCCAAGAGACCCAGTACTTC.